The next 7 T cell receptor beta chains were all read from a single sample in a study of human T cells and chemical hapten exposure. As to time point: patch test 1, 2 weeks after DPC sensitization. The treatment: therapeutic diphenylcyclopropenone sensitization with weekly scalp DPC. TCRdb analysed the RACE reads with MiXCR anew, one entry per CDR3 protein. The table lists tens of thousands of distinct CDR3 sequences, approximately 32% of them singletons. Specimen: whole blood, collected in connection with sensitization to the hapten diphenylcyclopropenone (DPC). Receptors were obtained from a man in his forties or fifties with alopecia areata. Some clones in this sample may be carry-over from other donors' samples.

This clonotype was found a few times. The chain has TRBV10-2 and TRBJ1-6; D perhaps matches TRBD1 (5 bases). There are 14 residues in the CDR3. Germline CDR1 reads WSHSY; CDR2 reads SAAADI. Trimming took off 3 bases at V and 9 bases at J, with 12 bases between the two ends. CDR3 DNA sequence: TGCGCCAGCAGTGATCCAGGGAGGACTTCACCCCTCCACTTT. It encodes CASSDPGRTSPLHF.

J is TRBJ2-1 and V is TRBV28; no firm D call. The germline V and J ends were trimmed by 6 bases and 12 bases, with 15 bases remaining between them. This CDR3 is 12 amino acids long. Germline CDR1 MDHEN, CDR2 SYDVKM. CDR3 nucleotides: TGTGCCAGCAGCGTTCCCACACCTCGGCAGTTCTTC. It is translated as CASSVPTPRQFF. The complete variable domain, with remaining parts taken from reference TRBV28 and TRBJ2-1, reads DVKVTQSSRYLVKRTGEKVFLECVQDMDHENMFWYRQDPGLGLRLIYFSYDVKMKEKGDIPEGYSVSREKKERFSLILESASTNQTSMYLCASSVPTPRQFFGPGTRLTVL.

The chain employs TRBV7-2 and TRBJ2-5; TRBD1 aligns across 7 bases. The germline CDR1 and CDR2 sequences are SGHTA and FQGNSA. This CDR3 is built from 16 residues. V shed 5 bases and J 4 bases; nucleotides not matched to a gene: 13. The CDR3 protein is CASSQTGAGERETQYF. CDR3 DNA: TGTGCCAGCAGCCAAACAGGGGCTGGGGAAAGAGAGACCCAGTACTTC. Full variable domain (remainder filled in from reference TRBV7-2 and TRBJ2-5): GAGVSQSPSNKVTEKGKDVELRCDPISGHTALYWYRQSLGQGLEFLIYFQGNSAPDKSGLPSDRFSAERTGGSVSTLTIQRTQQEDSAVYLCASSQTGAGERETQYFGPGTRLLVL.

This clonotype has more than one count but fewer than ten. The chain uses TRBV7-2 and TRBJ2-7; 7 bases agree with TRBD2. V was pared by 4 bases and J by 6 bases, with 6 bases of the junction left unmatched. The CDR3 covers 13 residues. Germline V gene sequence: CDR1 SGHTA, CDR2 FQGNSA. DNA for the CDR3: TGTGCCAGCAGCTCCACTAGCGTCGGCGAGCAGTACTTC. It codes for CASSSTSVGEQYF.

This chain uses TRBV12-3 or TRBV12-4 with TRBJ2-3; TRBD2 matches 7 bases. CDR3 length equals 13 residues. J was trimmed by 5 bases and V by 6 bases; bases with no gene match: 5. The CDR3 DNA reads TGTGCCAGCAGGGCGGGAGTGGTAGATACGCAGTATTTT. Translating it yields CASRAGVVDTQYF.

The chain uses TRBV20-1 and TRBJ2-1, with 12 bases fitting TRBD2. The V gene end was trimmed by 5 bases and the J gene end by 5 bases; junction bases not matched to a gene: 7. The CDR3 totals 15 residues. Germline V gene lookup returns CDR1 DFQATT and CDR2 SNEGSKA (reference sequence). The DNA for the CDR3 is TGCAGTGCTGATTCCGGACTAGCGGGAAACAATGAGCAGTTCTTC. Amino acid sequence: CSADSGLAGNNEQFF.

The chain uses TRBV27 and TRBJ2-7; 10 bases are shared with TRBD2. CDR1 and CDR2 from the germline V gene are MNHEY and SMNVEV (reference sequence). The CDR3 covers 15 residues. J gave up 4 bases and V 3 bases, and 6 bases lay outside the gene matches. CDR3 sequence: CASSFSSGRGYEQYF. CDR3 coding DNA: TGTGCCAGCAGTTTCTCTAGCGGGAGAGGGTACGAGCAGTACTTC.